This T cell receptor beta chain is drawn from a study of shared clonotypes between healthy human individuals. Replicate PCRs from sorted subsets contained about 200 ng DNA, which is around 29,000 T cell genomes. TCRdb's copy holds only in-frame clones and misses some; the assay was immunoSEQ multiplex PCR. Of around 2,100,000 clones in the sample, around 96% were seen once. Selected positively for CCR7 and CD45RO-negative, naive CD8 cells excluded terminally differentiated effector memory CD45RA+ cells. CDR1 and CDR2 (germline): LNHDA, SQIVND (reference sequence). V dropped 1 base and J dropped 4; count of bases not matched to a gene: 7. This CDR3 comprises 17 residues.

The gene calls are TRBV19 and TRBJ1-5, with 10 bases fitting TRBD1. Material: naive CD8+ T cells sorted from blood. This sequence originates from a man aged 18 to 29 in good health. CDR3: CASSIVGQGLDNQPQHF. CDR3 nucleotide sequence: TGTGCCAGTAGTATAGTGGGACAGGGGTTGGATAATCAGCCCCAGCATTTT.